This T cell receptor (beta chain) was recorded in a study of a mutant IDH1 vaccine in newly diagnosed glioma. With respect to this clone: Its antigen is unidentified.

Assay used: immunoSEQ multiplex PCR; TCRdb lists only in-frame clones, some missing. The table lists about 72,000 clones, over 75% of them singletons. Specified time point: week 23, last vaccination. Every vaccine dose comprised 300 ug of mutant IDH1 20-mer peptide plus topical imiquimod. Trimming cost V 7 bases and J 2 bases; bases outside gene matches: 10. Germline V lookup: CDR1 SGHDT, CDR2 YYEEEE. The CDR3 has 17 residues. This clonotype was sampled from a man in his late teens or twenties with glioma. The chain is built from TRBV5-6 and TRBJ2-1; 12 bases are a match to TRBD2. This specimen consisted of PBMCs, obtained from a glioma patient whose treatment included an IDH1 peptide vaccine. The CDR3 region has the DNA TGTGCCAGCGCCAACCCCGGACTAGCGGGGACCTACAATGAGCAGTTCTTC. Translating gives CASANPGLAGTYNEQFF.